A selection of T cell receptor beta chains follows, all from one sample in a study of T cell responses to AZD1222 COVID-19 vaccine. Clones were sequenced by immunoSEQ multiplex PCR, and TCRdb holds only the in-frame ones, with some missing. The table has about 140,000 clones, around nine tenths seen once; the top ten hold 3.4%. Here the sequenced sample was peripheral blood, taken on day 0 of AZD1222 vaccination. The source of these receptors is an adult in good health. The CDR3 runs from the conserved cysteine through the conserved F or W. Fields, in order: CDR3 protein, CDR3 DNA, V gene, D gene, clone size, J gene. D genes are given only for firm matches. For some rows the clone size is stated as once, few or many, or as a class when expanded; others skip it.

cdr3_aa: CASSSAPLGGRLEQYF
cdr3_nt: TGTGCCAGCAGCTCAGCCCCTCTAGGGGGTCGGCTCGAGCAGTACTTC
v_call: TRBV7-2
d_call: NA
clone_size: NA
j_call: TRBJ2-7

cdr3_aa: CASSGQVGSNQPQHF
cdr3_nt: TGTGCCAGCAGCGGACAGGTTGGGAGCAATCAGCCCCAGCATTTT
v_call: TRBV25-1
d_call: TRBD1
clone_size: NA
j_call: TRBJ1-5

cdr3_aa: CASSPAPQGGYEQYF
cdr3_nt: TGTGCCAGCAGCCCCGCCCCCCAGGGGGGCTACGAGCAGTACTTC
v_call: TRBV9
d_call: NA
clone_size: few
j_call: TRBJ2-7

cdr3_aa: CASSRTGGNEKLFF
cdr3_nt: TGCGCCAGCAGCCGGACAGGGGGAAATGAAAAACTGTTTTTT
v_call: TRBV5-1
d_call: TRBD1
clone_size: NA
j_call: TRBJ1-4

cdr3_aa: CASRRRSNTGELFF
cdr3_nt: TGTGCCAGCAGGCGGCGGTCGAACACCGGGGAGCTGTTTTTT
v_call: TRBV6-5
d_call: NA
clone_size: NA
j_call: TRBJ2-2

cdr3_aa: CASSFEGGTYEQYF
cdr3_nt: TGTGCCAGCAGCTTCGAAGGGGGCACCTACGAGCAGTACTTC
v_call: TRBV7-2
d_call: TRBD1
clone_size: NA
j_call: TRBJ2-7

cdr3_aa: CSVETGGGPPLHF
cdr3_nt: TGCAGCGTAGAGACAGGGGGCGGACCACCCCTCCACTTT
v_call: TRBV29-1
d_call: TRBD1
clone_size: once
j_call: TRBJ1-6

cdr3_aa: CASSQDVYGGRAASSYNEQFF
cdr3_nt: TGTGCCAGCAGCCAAGATGTCTACGGGGGACGAGCGGCGAGCTCCTACAATGAGCAGTTCTTC
v_call: TRBV3-1/TRBV3-2
d_call: NA
clone_size: NA
j_call: TRBJ2-1

cdr3_aa: CASSIDGTDHDQPQHF
cdr3_nt: TGTGCCAGTAGTATCGACGGGACCGATCACGATCAGCCCCAGCATTTT
v_call: TRBV19
d_call: NA
clone_size: few
j_call: TRBJ1-5

cdr3_aa: CASSLAGAGELFF
cdr3_nt: TGTGCCAGCAGCTTAGCAGGTGCCGGGGAGCTGTTTTTT
v_call: TRBV11-3
d_call: NA
clone_size: NA
j_call: TRBJ2-2

cdr3_aa: CASSQDSTGTDYEQYF
cdr3_nt: TGTGCCAGCAGCCAAGATAGTACGGGGACAGACTACGAGCAGTACTTC
v_call: TRBV4-2
d_call: TRBD1
clone_size: NA
j_call: TRBJ2-7

cdr3_aa: CASSLVTGTDSTDTQYF
cdr3_nt: TGTGCCAGCAGCTTGGTCACCGGGACAGATAGCACAGATACGCAGTATTTT
v_call: TRBV13
d_call: TRBD1
clone_size: once
j_call: TRBJ2-3

cdr3_aa: CASSLGPGGQPQHF
cdr3_nt: TGTGCCAGCAGCTTGGGCCCTGGAGGTCAGCCCCAGCATTTT
v_call: TRBV5-4
d_call: NA
clone_size: NA
j_call: TRBJ1-5

cdr3_aa: CASSEFQRATPKHEQYF
cdr3_nt: TGTGCCAGCAGTGAATTTCAGAGGGCAACCCCAAAACACGAGCAGTACTTC
v_call: TRBV2
d_call: NA
clone_size: NA
j_call: TRBJ2-7

cdr3_aa: CASSLTAGVGGELFF
cdr3_nt: TGTGCCAGCAGCTTGACGGCGGGAGTTGGCGGGGAGCTGTTTTTT
v_call: TRBV5-5
d_call: TRBD2
clone_size: NA
j_call: TRBJ2-2

cdr3_aa: CAISELAGGREQFF
cdr3_nt: TGTGCCATCAGTGAACTAGCGGGGGGGAGAGAGCAGTTCTTC
v_call: TRBV10-3
d_call: TRBD2
clone_size: NA
j_call: TRBJ2-1

cdr3_aa: CASSLVRGGQSEQFF
cdr3_nt: TGTGCCAGCAGCTTGGTTCGGGGGGGCCAAAGTGAGCAGTTCTTC
v_call: TRBV5-4
d_call: TRBD2
clone_size: NA
j_call: TRBJ2-1

cdr3_aa: CASSLHPNTGELFF
cdr3_nt: TGCGCCAGCAGCTTGCACCCGAACACCGGGGAGCTGTTTTTT
v_call: TRBV5-1
d_call: NA
clone_size: NA
j_call: TRBJ2-2

cdr3_aa: CASSFRSEQFF
cdr3_nt: TGTGCCAGCAGTTTTAGATCTGAGCAGTTCTTC
v_call: TRBV12-3/TRBV12-4
d_call: NA
clone_size: NA
j_call: TRBJ2-1

cdr3_aa: CASSIGGSGNTIYF
cdr3_nt: TGTGCCAGTAGTATAGGAGGGTCTGGAAACACCATATATTTT
v_call: TRBV19
d_call: NA
clone_size: NA
j_call: TRBJ1-3

cdr3_aa: CASSRGGDGWNTEAFF
cdr3_nt: TGTGCCAGCAGCCGAGGCGGGGATGGGTGGAACACTGAAGCTTTCTTT
v_call: TRBV7-8
d_call: NA
clone_size: once
j_call: TRBJ1-1

cdr3_aa: CASTDRGQGTEKLFF
cdr3_nt: TGTGCCAGCACCGACAGGGGGCAAGGAACTGAAAAACTGTTTTTT
v_call: TRBV5-4
d_call: TRBD1
clone_size: NA
j_call: TRBJ1-4

cdr3_aa: CASSLVGDTEAFF
cdr3_nt: TGTGCCAGCAGCTTAGTGGGGGACACTGAAGCTTTCTTT
v_call: TRBV7-6
d_call: NA
clone_size: NA
j_call: TRBJ1-1

cdr3_aa: CASSLLGADTGELFF
cdr3_nt: TGTGCCAGCAGCTTACTAGGGGCAGACACCGGGGAGCTGTTTTTT
v_call: TRBV7-7
d_call: NA
clone_size: NA
j_call: TRBJ2-2

cdr3_aa: CASSPTGPEAFF
cdr3_nt: TGTGCCAGCAGTCCGACAGGGCCTGAAGCTTTCTTT
v_call: TRBV4-2
d_call: TRBD1
clone_size: few
j_call: TRBJ1-1

cdr3_aa: CASSWERGTEAFF
cdr3_nt: TGTGCCAGCAGTTGGGAGCGGGGCACTGAAGCTTTCTTT
v_call: TRBV6-2/TRBV6-3
d_call: NA
clone_size: NA
j_call: TRBJ1-1

cdr3_aa: CASSLEHWVTASYGYTF
cdr3_nt: TGTGCCAGCAGCTTGGAACATTGGGTCACAGCTAGCTATGGCTACACCTTC
v_call: TRBV5-6
d_call: NA
clone_size: NA
j_call: TRBJ1-2

cdr3_aa: CSVEEDRRKGYTF
cdr3_nt: TGCAGCGTTGAGGAGGATAGAAGGAAAGGCTACACCTTC
v_call: TRBV29-1
d_call: NA
clone_size: NA
j_call: TRBJ1-2

cdr3_aa: CASSQDPSASTDTQYF
cdr3_nt: TGTGCCAGCAGCCAAGATCCATCGGCTAGCACAGATACGCAGTATTTT
v_call: TRBV3-1/TRBV3-2
d_call: NA
clone_size: NA
j_call: TRBJ2-3

cdr3_aa: CASSGHDRDQRNFYGYTF
cdr3_nt: TGTGCCAGCAGCGGCCACGACAGAGACCAACGGAATTTTTATGGCTACACCTTC
v_call: TRBV25-1
d_call: NA
clone_size: NA
j_call: TRBJ1-2

cdr3_aa: CASSLGAGGYANEKLFF
cdr3_nt: TGTGCCAGCAGCTTAGGAGCAGGGGGATACGCTAATGAAAAACTGTTTTTT
v_call: TRBV7-9
d_call: TRBD1
clone_size: once
j_call: TRBJ1-4

cdr3_aa: CASSLDSRGNGYTF
cdr3_nt: TGTGCCAGCAGCTTAGACAGTAGGGGGAATGGCTACACCTTC
v_call: TRBV7-2
d_call: NA
clone_size: NA
j_call: TRBJ1-2

cdr3_aa: CASSPSDGDRGQPQHF
cdr3_nt: TGTGCCAGCAGCCCAAGTGACGGGGACAGGGGACAACCCCAGCATTTT
v_call: TRBV2
d_call: TRBD1
clone_size: once
j_call: TRBJ1-5

cdr3_aa: CATSREAGAGELFF
cdr3_nt: TGTGCCACCAGCAGAGAGGCAGGGGCTGGGGAGCTGTTTTTT
v_call: TRBV15
d_call: NA
clone_size: NA
j_call: TRBJ2-2

cdr3_aa: CASSTGTGREKLFF
cdr3_nt: TGTGCCAGCAGCACCGGGACAGGGCGGGAAAAACTGTTTTTT
v_call: TRBV13
d_call: TRBD1
clone_size: once
j_call: TRBJ1-4

cdr3_aa: CSVEVGGQYNEKLFF
cdr3_nt: TGCAGCGTTGAAGTGGGGGGGCAGTATAATGAAAAACTGTTTTTT
v_call: TRBV29-1
d_call: NA
clone_size: once
j_call: TRBJ1-4

cdr3_aa: CASSFSGGAEEQFF
cdr3_nt: TGTGCCAGCAGCTTTTCCGGGGGGGCCGAAGAGCAGTTCTTC
v_call: TRBV7-2
d_call: TRBD2
clone_size: NA
j_call: TRBJ2-1

cdr3_aa: CASRWKDSLLYSNQPQHF
cdr3_nt: TGTGCCAGTAGATGGAAGGACAGTCTGCTTTATAGCAATCAGCCCCAGCATTTT
v_call: TRBV19
d_call: NA
clone_size: NA
j_call: TRBJ1-5

cdr3_aa: CAIDVAYGYTF
cdr3_nt: TGTGCCATCGATGTGGCCTATGGCTACACCTTC
v_call: TRBV6-5
d_call: NA
clone_size: NA
j_call: TRBJ1-2

cdr3_aa: CASSHNTGDSPLHF
cdr3_nt: TGTGCCAGCAGCCACAACACTGGAGATTCACCCCTCCACTTT
v_call: TRBV14
d_call: NA
clone_size: NA
j_call: TRBJ1-6

cdr3_aa: CASSDRSFLAKNIQYF
cdr3_nt: TGTGCCAGCAGCGACAGATCCTTCTTAGCCAAAAACATTCAGTACTTC
v_call: TRBV6-2/TRBV6-3
d_call: NA
clone_size: NA
j_call: TRBJ2-4